These 29 T cell receptor beta chains were sequenced from one sample in a study of OX40 agonist ivuxolimab in advanced cancers. The data were produced by immunoSEQ multiplex PCR, yet TCRdb's version contains in-frame clones alone and is incomplete. This table has around 44,000 clones, around nine tenths appearing once. The starting material was CD4+ or CD8+ T cells sorted from blood, obtained in a trial of the OX40 agonist ivuxolimab. Every receptor here comes from an adult with an advanced solid tumor such as melanoma, head and neck, liver or kidney cancer.

The chain couples TRBV11-3 to TRBJ2-2; the D is unclear. Germline V lookup: CDR1 SGHNT, CDR2 YENEEA. The CDR3 is 13 residues long. Deletions cut 7 bases from V and 4 bases from J, with 10 bases between. The DNA of the CDR3 is TGTGCCAGCACCAACCGCGGCACCGGGGAGCTGTTTTTT. It is translated as CASTNRGTGELFF.

This clone has only a few counts. V is TRBV28 and J is TRBJ2-7; TRBD2 matches at 7 bases. CDR1 and CDR2 from the germline V gene are MDHEN and SYDVKM. J was trimmed by 4 bases and V by 7 bases; bases with no gene match: 7. The CDR3 runs 13 residues. The CDR3 loop is CASTPGGGYEQYF. The CDR3 DNA is TGTGCCAGCACTCCTGGGGGAGGGTACGAGCAGTACTTC.

This clone was recorded only once. V and J are TRBV6-5 and TRBJ2-1, with 9 bases fitting TRBD1. Germline lookup yields CDR1 MNHEY and CDR2 SVGAGI. CDR3 length: 16 amino acids. V gave up 4 bases and J gave up 2 bases; unmatched junction bases: 6. CDR3 amino acids: CASSWGDRAAYNEQFF. In DNA, the CDR3 is TGTGCCAGCAGTTGGGGGGACAGGGCGGCCTACAATGAGCAGTTCTTC.

V and J are TRBV11-3 and TRBJ2-3; D may match TRBD1 or TRBD2 (5 bases each). The length of the CDR3 is 13 residues. V was shortened by 5 bases and J by 3 bases, with 9 bases between the two germline ends. Germline-derived CDR1 and CDR2 are SGHNT and YENEEA. The CDR3 protein is CASSHGTTDTQYF. DNA for the CDR3: TGTGCCAGCAGCCACGGGACGACAGATACGCAGTATTTT.

The CDR3 spells CASSATWDGYTF. Written as DNA, the CDR3 is TGTGCCAGCAGTGCTACATGGGATGGCTACACCTTC. This rearrangement joins TRBV6-1 to TRBJ1-2; unclear D gene. This CDR3 spans 12 amino acids. Germline V lookup: CDR1 MNHNS, CDR2 SASEGT. Trimming took 4 bases from V and 6 from J, leaving 9 bases between them.

The rearrangement uses TRBV9 and TRBJ1-2, with D possibly TRBD1 on 6 matching bases. CDR1 SGDLS and CDR2 YYNGEE come from the germline V gene. This CDR3 spans 13 amino acids. The V end lost 5 bases, the J end lost 7 bases, and 15 bases lay between the germline ends. The CDR3 bases are TGTGCCAGCAGTGCCGGGACAAGAGTTGGCTACACCTTC. It is translated as CASSAGTRVGYTF.

The CDR3 DNA reads TGTGCCAGCAGCCGAACCCTAGCGGGGGGATCCACAGATACGCAGTATTTT. Its protein is CASSRTLAGGSTDTQYF. The chain uses TRBV27 and TRBJ2-3, with 11 bases that match TRBD2. V was clipped by 6 bases and J by 2 bases; unmatched bases: 10. Germline loops: CDR1 MNHEY, CDR2 SMNVEV (reference sequence). The CDR3 runs 17 residues.

The chain links TRBV10-3 to TRBJ2-7, with TRBD2 as a possible D gene (5 bases). The CDR3 is 13 residues long. CDR1 and CDR2 (germline): ENHRY, SYGVKD. Trimming pared 10 bases from V and 0 bases from J, leaving 13 bases between. CDR3 in amino acids: CATWESDSYEQYF. CDR3 nucleotides: TGTGCCACCTGGGAGAGTGACTCCTACGAGCAGTACTTC.

The rearrangement joins TRBV2 to TRBJ1-5; D remains unclear. The germline V gene has CDR1 SNHLY and CDR2 FYNNEI. The CDR3 runs to 15 residues. With 7 bases removed from V and 0 bases from J, the gap between germline ends came to 13 bases. The CDR3 sequence: CASMTTQYSNQPQHF. CDR3 nucleotide sequence: TGTGCCAGCATGACAACACAGTATAGCAATCAGCCCCAGCATTTT.

The chain combines TRBV6-5 with TRBJ2-3; D remains ambiguous. V was clipped by 4 bases and J by 6 bases, with 11 bases between them. The germline V gene has CDR1 MNHEY and CDR2 SVGAGI. The length of the CDR3 is 13 residues. For the CDR3, the DNA is TGTGCCAGCAGTTTAGGCCTCGGGGATACGCAGTATTTT. Residues: CASSLGLGDTQYF.

This sequence joins TRBV15 and TRBJ2-1, with D tentatively TRBD1 or TRBD2 (5 bases each). V was cut by 8 bases and J by 9 bases, with 17 bases left in between. Per the germline V gene, CDR1 is LNHNV and CDR2 is YYDKDF (reference sequence). The CDR3 spans 13 residues. CDR3 in amino acids: CATRVPGTTEQFF. The CDR3 nucleotides are TGTGCCACCCGTGTCCCCGGGACCACTGAGCAGTTCTTC.

The chain carries TRBV28 and TRBJ2-5, with D maybe TRBD2 (7 bases). The CDR3 is 15 residues long. The germline V gene has CDR1 MDHEN and CDR2 SYDVKM. V shed 4 bases and J shed 0 bases, with 12 bases lying between them. The CDR3 reads CASSSEGGNQETQYF. The DNA for the CDR3 is TGTGCCAGCAGTTCTGAGGGGGGGAACCAAGAGACCCAGTACTTC.

J is TRBJ2-5 and V is TRBV27, with a weak D call TRBD1 (5 bases). The CDR3 has 16 amino acids. V was cut by 2 bases and J by 0 bases, with 13 bases left in between. Per germline, CDR1 MNHEY and CDR2 SMNVEV (reference sequence). In nucleotides, the CDR3 is TGTGCCAGCAGTTTAGATCTGGGGCGACACCAAGAGACCCAGTACTTC. Translated: CASSLDLGRHQETQYF.

This clone was observed a handful of times. The chain has TRBV4-3 and TRBJ1-6, with D hard to call. Trimming left V 0 bases short and J 0 bases short, with 12 bases between. Looked up from germline, CDR1 is LGHNA and CDR2 is YSLEER. The CDR3 totals 18 residues. DNA of the CDR3: TGCGCCAGCAGCCAAGAGTCCACACGCGGCTCCTATAATTCACCCCTCCACTTT. Protein sequence: CASSQESTRGSYNSPLHF.

This chain links TRBV5-8 with TRBJ1-2; the D gene is possibly TRBD1 (5 bases). From germline, CDR1 is SGHTS and CDR2 YDEGEE. Trimming cost V 4 bases and J 6 bases, with 13 bases left between them. The CDR3 covers 13 residues. CDR3 coding DNA: TGTGCCAGCAGCCCCGCAGGGCTCCATGGCTACACCTTC. It yields the protein CASSPAGLHGYTF.

The V and J genes are TRBV9 and TRBJ1-2, with D perhaps matching TRBD1 (6 bases). The CDR3 runs to 15 residues. V was pared by 1 base and J by 6 bases, with 16 bases between. In germline, CDR1 is SGDLS, CDR2 YYNGEE. This CDR3 is CASSVWQAAGDGYTF. The DNA for the CDR3 is TGTGCCAGCAGCGTATGGCAAGCCGCAGGGGATGGCTACACCTTC.

The sample holds one count of this clone. The chain uses TRBV27 and TRBJ1-2; D is undetermined. Germline V lookup: CDR1 MNHEY, CDR2 SMNVEV (reference sequence). The CDR3 spans 14 residues. Trimming pared 8 bases from V and 4 bases from J, leaving 17 bases between. In nucleotides, the CDR3 is TGTGCCAGCTCCCACGAGGGATCCCTCTATGGCTACACCTTC. Protein product: CASSHEGSLYGYTF.

V usage is TRBV7-8 and J usage is TRBJ1-1; tentative D call: TRBD1 (6 bases). The V gene lost 5 bases and the J gene lost 8 bases, with 15 bases spanning the gap. Germline assignment: CDR1 SGHVS and CDR2 FQNEAQ. CDR3 size: 13 residues. The CDR3 here is CASSPEGHMEAFF. Here the CDR3 DNA reads TGTGCCAGCAGCCCAGAGGGACATATGGAAGCTTTCTTT.

The chain carries TRBV9 and TRBJ2-5; possibly TRBD1 or TRBD2 for D (5 bases each). The CDR3 totals 15 residues. V gave up 2 bases and J gave up 4 bases, with 15 bases separating them. CDR1 and CDR2 from the germline V gene are SGDLS and YYNGEE. The CDR3 loop reads CASSVSEGWGETQYF. CDR3 in DNA: TGTGCCAGCAGCGTTAGTGAGGGGTGGGGAGAGACCCAGTACTTC.

This sequence joins TRBV4-3 and TRBJ1-5, with D uncertain. The germline V gene encodes CDR1 LGHNA and CDR2 YSLEER. V was shortened by 0 bases and J by 2 bases, with 20 bases between the two germline ends. The CDR3 totals 19 residues. CDR3 DNA: TGCGCCAGCAGCCAAGAAGTCTGGGCCCAAGAGGGAGGCAATCAGCCCCAGCATTTT. Encoded protein: CASSQEVWAQEGGNQPQHF.

The gene calls are TRBV11-1 and TRBJ2-7, with D tentatively TRBD1 (5 bases). The CDR3 contains 14 residues. Trimming stripped 5 bases from V and 4 bases from J, with 15 bases between. Germline V lookup: CDR1 SGHAT, CDR2 FQDESV (reference sequence). As DNA, the CDR3 is TGTGCCAGCAGCCCCCCAGACAGAAATTACGAGCAGTACTTC. Protein: CASSPPDRNYEQYF.

The chain links TRBV4-2 to TRBJ2-1; D gene ambiguous. Germline V gives CDR1 LGHNA, CDR2 YNFKEQ. The CDR3 totals 13 residues. Trimming took off 1 base at V and 3 bases at J, with 4 bases between the two ends. This CDR3 reads CASSQVVYNEQFF. Here the CDR3 DNA reads TGTGCCAGCAGCCAAGTGGTCTACAATGAGCAGTTCTTC.

The chain combines TRBV4-3 with TRBJ1-1; D is unresolved. V was trimmed by 1 base and J by 0 bases, leaving 18 bases between them. CDR1 and CDR2 (germline): LGHNA, YSLEER. CDR3 length: 18 residues. The CDR3 is CASSQGVAGEFMNTEAFF. The CDR3 DNA sequence: TGCGCCAGCAGCCAAGGAGTCGCGGGTGAATTTATGAACACTGAAGCTTTCTTT.

V gene TRBV9 combines with J gene TRBJ2-3; D could derive from TRBD1 or TRBD2 (6 bases each). Germline V gene lookup returns CDR1 SGDLS and CDR2 YYNGEE. Trimming stripped 0 bases from V and 2 bases from J, with 16 bases between. The length of the CDR3 is 17 residues. CDR3 sequence (DNA): TGTGCCAGCAGCGTAGGCACTAGTGGGGGGCTCACAGATACGCAGTATTTT. It yields the protein CASSVGTSGGLTDTQYF.

This chain uses TRBV11-2 with TRBJ1-6, with D perhaps matching TRBD1 (6 bases). From germline, CDR1 is SGHAT and CDR2 FQNNGV. Trimming shortened V by 2 bases and J by 14 bases, and 19 bases separated the two germline ends. The CDR3 runs 15 residues. For the CDR3, the DNA is TGTGCCAGCAGCTTATCGGGGCAGGGGTTGCCCTCCCTCCACTTT. Its translation: CASSLSGQGLPSLHF.

The genes are TRBV5-6 and TRBJ1-1; maybe TRBD1 (6 bases). The CDR3 runs 13 residues. V lost 6 bases to trimming and J lost 11 bases, with 20 bases between them. CDR1 and CDR2 (germline): SGHDT, YYEEEE. The CDR3 DNA is TGTGCCAGCACCCTGGACAGCTTTGGCGAGGCTTTCTTT. Its protein product is CASTLDSFGEAFF. Using reference TRBV5-6 and TRBJ1-1 for the parts outside the CDR3, the full variable domain is DAGVTQSPTHLIKTRGQQVTLRCSPKSGHDTVSWYQQALGQGPQFIFQYYEEEERQRGNFPDRFSGHQFPNYSSELNVNALLLGDSALYLCASTLDSFGEAFFGQGTRLTVV.

CDR3 protein: CASSSGPPTEAFF. The CDR3 nucleotides are TGTGCCAGCAGCTCCGGGCCTCCCACTGAAGCTTTCTTT. The chain links TRBV7-6 to TRBJ1-1, with D hard to call. The germline V gene has CDR1 SGHVS and CDR2 FNYEAQ. V lost 4 bases and J 4 bases, leaving 10 bases between the germline ends. The length of the CDR3 is 13 residues.

The table lists this clone with a count of one. The V call is TRBV4-3, the J call TRBJ2-3; TRBD2 matches 9 bases. Germline V gene lookup returns CDR1 LGHNA and CDR2 YSLEER. Trimming removed 0 bases from V and 4 bases from J; junction bases left unmatched: 5. The CDR3 has 16 amino acids. DNA of the CDR3: TGCGCCAGCAGCCAAGAGGGCGGGGGGGCGGCAGATACGCAGTATTTT. Amino acid sequence: CASSQEGGGAADTQYF.

The rearrangement links TRBV4-3 to TRBJ2-3; TRBD1 matches at 7 bases. With V trimmed by 4 bases and J by 6 bases, 13 bases remained unmatched. The CDR3 loop spans 16 amino acids. Germline assignment: CDR1 LGHNA and CDR2 YSLEER. The CDR3 region is CASSPEPGQVFDTQYF. CDR3 nucleotide sequence: TGCGCCAGCAGCCCCGAGCCAGGACAGGTCTTCGATACGCAGTATTTT.